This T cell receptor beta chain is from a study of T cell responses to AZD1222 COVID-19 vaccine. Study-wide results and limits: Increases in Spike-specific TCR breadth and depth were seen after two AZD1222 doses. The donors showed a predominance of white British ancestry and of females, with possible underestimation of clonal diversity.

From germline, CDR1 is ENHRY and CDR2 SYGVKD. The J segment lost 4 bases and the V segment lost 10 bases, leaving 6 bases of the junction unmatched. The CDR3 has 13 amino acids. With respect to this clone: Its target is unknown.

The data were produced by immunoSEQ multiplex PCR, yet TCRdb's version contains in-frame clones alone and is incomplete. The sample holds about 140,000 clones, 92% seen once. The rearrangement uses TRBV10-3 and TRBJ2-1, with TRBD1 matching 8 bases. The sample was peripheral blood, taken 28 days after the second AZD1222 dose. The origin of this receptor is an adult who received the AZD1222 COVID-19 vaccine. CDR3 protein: CATGQGVYNEQFF. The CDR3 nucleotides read TGTGCCACTGGACAGGGTGTGTACAATGAGCAGTTCTTC.